A single sample is the source of the 26 T cell receptor beta chains below, sequenced in a study of blood T cell repertoires in COVID-19. The table came from immunoSEQ multiplex PCR; TCRdb's copy has only in-frame clones and leaves some out. The sample yields approximately 330,000 clones, 90% seen once. The sequenced sample was peripheral blood. Receptors originate from a woman aged 40 to 55 with COVID-19, enrolled during active disease.

This chain connects TRBV18 to TRBJ2-7, with 11 nucleotides matching TRBD2. Germline loops: CDR1 KGHSH, CDR2 LQKENI. The CDR3 has 13 residues. J was trimmed by 3 bases and V by 5 bases; bases with no gene match: 0. CDR3 protein: CASSGTSGYEQYF. Written as DNA, the CDR3 is TGTGCCAGCTCAGGGACTAGCGGCTACGAGCAGTACTTC.

V usage is TRBV5-1 and J usage is TRBJ1-6; the D gene is possibly TRBD1 (6 bases). Deletions cut 0 bases from V and 7 bases from J, with 14 bases between. Germline CDR1 SGHRS, CDR2 YFSETQ. There are 16 residues in the CDR3. The CDR3 sequence is CASSLEQGFLNSPLHF. In nucleotides, the CDR3 is TGCGCCAGCAGCTTGGAGCAGGGGTTTCTCAATTCACCCCTCCACTTT.

This clone was seen once. V usage is TRBV7-2 and J usage is TRBJ1-2; 9 bases align to TRBD1. The V gene's germline CDR1 is SGHTA and CDR2 FQGNSA. J lost 3 bases, V lost 5 bases, and 13 bases had no gene match. The CDR3 is 17 residues long. The CDR3 nucleotides read TGTGCCAGCAGCCACATAACAGGGGGCGGTTTTGACTATGGCTACACCTTC. This sequence encodes CASSHITGGGFDYGYTF.

CDR3 coding DNA: TGTGCCAGCAGCCAAGACCGGGGGGGGGTATCCTACAATGAGCAGTTCTTC. Amino acid sequence: CASSQDRGGVSYNEQFF. The gene calls are TRBV4-2 and TRBJ2-1; 8 nucleotides line up with TRBD2. Trimming cost V 0 bases and J 1 base; bases outside gene matches: 5. The CDR3 totals 17 residues. Germline V gives CDR1 LGHNA, CDR2 YNFKEQ.

The chain uses TRBV5-4 and TRBJ1-2, with 7 bases aligning to TRBD1. Germline CDR1 SGHNT, CDR2 YYREEE (reference sequence). V lost 4 bases, J lost 1 base, and 7 bases stayed unmatched. The CDR3 covers 15 residues. CDR3 amino acids: CASSRGTEHNYGYTF. The DNA of the CDR3 is TGTGCCAGCAGCCGGGGGACAGAACATAACTATGGCTACACCTTC.

The V and J genes are TRBV5-1 and TRBJ1-2; D is possibly TRBD1 (6 bases). CDR3 length equals 15 residues. The V end was cut by 0 bases, the J end by 4 bases, with 13 bases between. CDR1 is SGHRS, CDR2 YFSETQ, per germline. The CDR3: CASSLVTGSFYGYTF. The CDR3 nucleotides read TGCGCCAGCAGCTTGGTGACAGGAAGCTTCTATGGCTACACCTTC.

The chain has TRBV2 and TRBJ1-3; 7 bases align to TRBD1. V lost 3 bases to trimming and J lost 2 bases; unmatched junction nucleotides: 7. The CDR3 totals 16 residues. CDR1 and CDR2 from the germline V gene are SNHLY and FYNNEI. CDR3 sequence reads: CASSDSGTVAGNTIYF. Here the CDR3 DNA reads TGTGCCAGCAGTGATTCCGGGACAGTGGCTGGAAACACCATATATTTT.

V gene TRBV28 combines with J gene TRBJ2-2; 8 bases are a match to TRBD2. J lost 4 bases, V lost 5 bases, and 3 bases had no gene match. Per germline, CDR1 MDHEN and CDR2 SYDVKM. This CDR3 spans 14 amino acids. CDR3 sequence (DNA): TGTGCCAGCAGTCTCCTAGCGGGCACCGGGGAGCTGTTTTTT. Translating gives CASSLLAGTGELFF.

The chain has TRBV7-2 and TRBJ2-1; 14 bases map to TRBD2. Germline V gene data show CDR1 as SGHTA and CDR2 as FQGNSA. The CDR3 totals 15 residues. Trimming at V came to 5 bases and at J to 5 bases, leaving 2 bases not matched to a gene. Written as DNA, the CDR3 is TGTGCCAGCAGCCTGGGACTAGCGGGAGACAATGAGCAGTTCTTC. It yields the protein CASSLGLAGDNEQFF.

This clone was seen only once. This chain links TRBV9 with TRBJ1-1, with D tentatively TRBD1 (5 bases). The V gene lost 0 bases and the J gene lost 0 bases, with 15 bases spanning the gap. The CDR3 covers 17 residues. Germline CDR1 SGDLS, CDR2 YYNGEE. Written as DNA, the CDR3 is TGTGCCAGCAGCGTAGGGGCAGGGCGGCACCTGAACACTGAAGCTTTCTTT. This encodes CASSVGAGRHLNTEAFF.

The genes are TRBV6-5 and TRBJ1-1; possible D gene TRBD1, 5 bases. V lost 7 bases and J 5 bases, leaving 14 bases between the germline ends. There are 13 residues in the CDR3. Germline CDR1 reads MNHEY; CDR2 reads SVGAGI. CDR3 DNA sequence: TGTGCCAGCACCAAGGGGTTCGAGACTGAAGCTTTCTTT. Its translation: CASTKGFETEAFF.

The V and J genes are TRBV7-8 and TRBJ1-1; D is uncertain. The CDR3 length is 15 residues. Germline-derived CDR1 and CDR2 are SGHVS and FQNEAQ. Trimming removed 2 bases from V and 0 bases from J, with 10 bases in between. The CDR3 loop reads CASSLFGRMNTEAFF. As DNA, the CDR3 is TGTGCCAGCAGCTTATTCGGCAGGATGAACACTGAAGCTTTCTTT. The complete variable domain, with remaining parts taken from reference TRBV7-8 and TRBJ1-1, reads GAGVSQSPRYKVAKRGQDVALRCDPISGHVSLFWYQQALGQGPEFLTYFQNEAQLDKSGLPSDRFFAERPEGSVSTLKIQRTQQEDSAVYLCASSLFGRMNTEAFFGQGTRLTVV.

The rearrangement links TRBV28 to TRBJ1-4, with TRBD1 matching over 10 bases. The CDR3 runs to 15 residues. Germline V gene lookup returns CDR1 MDHEN and CDR2 SYDVKM. After removal of 5 bases from V and 4 bases from J, the junction contained 4 bases not matched to a gene. The CDR3 DNA follows: TGTGCCAGCAGTGTAGGGGACAGGGGTAATGAAAAACTGTTTTTT. Protein: CASSVGDRGNEKLFF.

V is TRBV7-6 and J is TRBJ2-2, with TRBD2 as a possible D gene (5 bases). V shed 1 base and J shed 0 bases, with 15 bases lying between them. The CDR3 sequence is 18 residues long. Germline V CDR1 and CDR2: SGHVS, FNYEAQ. This CDR3 reads CASSLGRGWIANTGELFF. In DNA form, the CDR3 reads TGTGCCAGCAGCTTAGGCCGGGGATGGATAGCGAACACCGGGGAGCTGTTTTTT.

The chain carries TRBV6-5 and TRBJ1-2; a weak D match, TRBD1 (6 bases). The CDR3 covers 15 residues. Germline lookup yields CDR1 MNHEY and CDR2 SVGAGI. The V end lost 0 bases, the J end lost 5 bases, and 13 bases lay between the germline ends. CDR3 sequence reads: CASSYSRGRAYGYTF. As DNA, the CDR3 is TGTGCCAGCAGTTACTCGCGGGGGCGTGCGTATGGCTACACCTTC.

This clone was detected only once. V is TRBV18 and J is TRBJ1-4; TRBD1 is a possible D gene (6 bases). Germline CDR1 and CDR2: KGHSH and LQKENI. This CDR3 is 15 amino acids long. With 2 bases removed from V and 5 bases from J, the gap between germline ends came to 12 bases. CDR3 sequence reads: CASSPGQPLNEKLFF. The CDR3 DNA is TGTGCCAGCTCACCAGGACAGCCTTTGAATGAAAAACTGTTTTTT.

The rearrangement uses TRBV5-8 and TRBJ2-5; D remains unclear. V dropped 4 bases and J dropped 6 bases, with 13 bases sitting between them. This CDR3 is 13 amino acids long. The germline V gene has CDR1 SGHTS and CDR2 YDEGEE. The CDR3 is CASSTGRSQTQYF. CDR3 nucleotide sequence: TGTGCCAGCAGCACGGGTAGGAGTCAGACCCAGTACTTC.

This sequence joins TRBV12-3 or TRBV12-4 and TRBJ1-2; D unclear. This CDR3 contains 13 residues. V was clipped by 7 bases and J by 2 bases, with 11 bases between them. The CDR3 region has the DNA TGTGCCAGCAAATTGGGCAGGAACTATGGCTACACCTTC. Translation: CASKLGRNYGYTF.

This clone occurred a few times. The rearrangement links TRBV4-3 to TRBJ2-2, with D possibly TRBD1 on 6 matching bases. The germline V and J ends were trimmed by 2 bases and 4 bases, with 14 bases remaining between them. The germline V gene encodes CDR1 LGHNA and CDR2 YSLEER. The CDR3 sequence is 16 residues long. The CDR3 protein is CASSQFVGQRTGELFF. The CDR3 DNA sequence: TGCGCCAGCAGCCAATTCGTAGGACAGCGCACCGGGGAGCTGTTTTTT.

In DNA form, the CDR3 reads TGTGCCAGCTCACCGAATCCCCTCTTAAGCGGGGGGGGATCCTACAATGAGCAGTTCTTC. Amino acid sequence: CASSPNPLLSGGGSYNEQFF. The rearrangement uses TRBV18 and TRBJ2-1; 10 nucleotides line up with TRBD2. Germline trimming cut 3 bases from V and 1 base from J; bases unmatched to any gene: 15. The CDR3 length is 20 residues. The germline V gene has CDR1 KGHSH and CDR2 LQKENI.

This clone showed up just a few times. The chain links TRBV3-1 (or the pseudogene TRBV3-2) to TRBJ1-5; D gene unclear. CDR3 size: 17 residues. Per germline, CDR1 LGHDT and CDR2 YNNKEL (reference sequence). V gave up 0 bases and J gave up 3 bases, with 15 bases separating them. For the CDR3, the DNA is TGTGCCAGCAGCCAAGATCAGCCGGGATATCACAATCAGCCCCAGCATTTT. The encoded protein is CASSQDQPGYHNQPQHF.

V gene TRBV5-1 combines with J gene TRBJ1-2, with D hard to call. The V end lost 0 bases, the J end lost 6 bases, and 15 bases lay between the germline ends. Germline V gives CDR1 SGHRS, CDR2 YFSETQ. The CDR3 is 15 residues long. The CDR3 DNA sequence: TGCGCCAGCAGCTTGGCGCAGTCCTTCTCCCATGGCTACACCTTC. Translated, it gives CASSLAQSFSHGYTF. Supplemented by reference TRBV5-1 and TRBJ1-2, the full variable domain reads KAGVTQTPRYLIKTRGQQVTLSCSPISGHRSVSWYQQTPGQGLQFLFEYFSETQRNKGNFPGRFSGRQFSNSRSEMNVSTLELGDSALYLCASSLAQSFSHGYTFGSGTRLTVV.

The chain uses TRBV12-3 or TRBV12-4 and TRBJ1-2, with D perhaps matching TRBD1 (5 bases). This CDR3 contains 13 residues. The V and J ends lost 6 bases and 7 bases respectively, with 15 bases between them. CDR3 in DNA: TGTGCCAGCAGGGGAATAAGTGGGGCTGGCTACACCTTC. Translating it yields CASRGISGAGYTF.

This chain joins TRBV5-3 and TRBJ2-7; TRBD1 is a possible D gene (5 bases). TRBV5-3 belongs to the ORF category, with a function that is uncertain. CDR3 length: 9 amino acids. V lost 4 bases, J lost 12 bases, and 8 bases lay in between. CDR3 DNA sequence: TGTGCCAGAAGCCGCCAGGGGTACTTC. It encodes CARSRQGYF.

This clone was picked up one time. V and J are TRBV7-8 and TRBJ2-1; tentatively, D is TRBD2 (7 bases). This CDR3 contains 14 residues. V was clipped by 5 bases and J by 9 bases, with 17 bases between them. Germline CDR1 SGHVS, CDR2 FQNEAQ. In DNA form, the CDR3 reads TGTGCCAGCAGCCCAAGGGGGGGGGCGAGTGAGCAGTTCTTC. Amino acids: CASSPRGGASEQFF.

The chain is built from TRBV5-1 and TRBJ2-2; no firm D call. Germline CDR1 and CDR2: SGHRS and YFSETQ. V shed 0 bases and J shed 4 bases, with 10 bases lying between them. The CDR3 covers 15 residues. The CDR3 DNA reads as TGCGCCAGCAGCTTGGGCGATAGAGGCACCGGGGAGCTGTTTTTT. This translates into CASSLGDRGTGELFF.